The T cell receptor (beta chain) under discussion was sequenced for a study of blood T cell repertoires in COVID-19 (dated by TCRdb to 2020 to 2022). Broadly, across the study: The collaborator samples originated in the United States, Italy and Spain and spanned the acute and convalescent phases of COVID-19. The repertoires were made available in a free public database intended to serve as a resource for research on the immune response to SARS-CoV-2. Nearly every sample came with metadata listing a de-identified subject ID, COVID-19 status, age in years and sex. Subjects who had been exposed to COVID-19, were actively infected with it, or had recovered from it provided the deeply sampled blood TCRbeta repertoires that made up the dataset. Where HLA class I and class II types were available, the types were taken from metadata supplied by the sample provider, not from assay-based typing. The material from the prospective study consisted of cDNA or gDNA derived from T cells, B-cell-depleted T cells, or PBMCs. The samples were drawn from two sources: the first 160 participants of the ongoing ImmuneRACE study, and fewer than 1,500 subjects contributed by 6 global collaborators.

TCRbeta CDR3 regions were amplified from genomic DNA by means of the immunoSEQ Assay, a bias-controlled multiplex PCR. The source study handled its data this way. Within the assay, amplification of reference gene primers was used to estimate how many nucleated cells each sample contained. To quantify the absolute abundance of each unique TCRbeta CDR3 rearrangement, sequence reads were collapsed and filtered. For each sample, productive Simpson clonality was calculated by taking the square root of Simpson's diversity index across productive rearrangements. TCRdb re-hosts the immuneACCESS table, in-frame sequences only. Its copies lack some clones; in the studies checked, an unresolved V gene accounts for under half of them, and the cause for the rest is not known. D and trimming come from the DNA, and the V and J calls and clone size come from that table. A total of a few hundred thousand clones appear in this sample, roughly 84% of them only once. The ten top clones hold about 7.4% of the sample.

Remarks on this clone: The antigen it recognizes is unknown. No much larger clone exists at a distance of one base, and base qualities are not known.

Each collaborating institution followed its own protocols to collect whole blood in K2EDTA tubes. Collaborator samples were shipped for TCRbeta analysis as frozen whole blood, isolated PBMCs, or DNA extracted from either sample type. From cysteine to phenylalanine, the CDR3 is 16 amino acids long. Only CDR3 DNA remains: 48 bases, in frame from the first base. The V end gives up 2 bases and the J end 5 bases, leaving 6 bases in the junction not matched to a gene. As encoded in the germline V gene, CDR1 is SGDLS while CDR2 is YYNGEE. What the authors observed across the whole study: The quantity of clinical and demographic metadata differed by source and by participant and was supplied without curation.

The sample taken for sequencing was peripheral blood. The chain employs TRBV9 and TRBJ2-2, with TRBD1 matching 10 junction bases. The TCR comes from a woman between 50 and 59 years old with acute or convalescent COVID-19. This receptor has the CDR3 CASSVRDRGDTGELFF. The DNA sequence reads TGTGCCAGCAGCGTCCGGGACAGGGGAGATACCGGGGAGCTGTTTTTT.